This T cell receptor beta chain was retrieved from a study of cytomegalovirus exposure and HLA in healthy donors. Primers: 60 Vbeta forward and 13 Jbeta reverse. Sequencing was performed with immunoSEQ multiplex PCR; in TCRdb, only in-frame clones are kept and a portion is missing. The sample holds roughly 200,000 clones, roughly 80% seen once. This CDR3 is 13 amino acids long. V lost 3 bases, J lost 8 bases, and 3 bases stayed unmatched. Germline loops: CDR1 SGHTA, CDR2 FQGNSA. The gene calls are TRBV7-2 and TRBJ1-2; 10 nucleotides line up with TRBD1. The sequence was collected from a man between 45 and 60 years old in good health and CMV-seronegative. Sequenced sample: PBMCs. CDR3 sequence reads: CASSLGQGYGYTF. CDR3 sequence (DNA): TGTGCCAGCAGCTTGGGACAGGGGTACGGCTACACCTTC.